A selection of T cell receptor beta chains follows, all from one sample in a study of shared clonotypes between healthy human individuals. Sequenced by immunoSEQ multiplex PCR; TCRdb stores in-frame clones only, minus some. The repertoire includes millions of clones, about 95% of them detected once, and 0.85% to 1.2% sits in the top ten. What was sequenced was naive CD8+ T cells sorted from blood. Source of these receptors: a young man in good health. The CDR3 runs from the conserved cysteine through the conserved F or W. D genes are given only for firm matches. Clone size, where shown, is once, few, many, or a class for clones that have expanded.

clone_size: -
d_call: -
v_call: TRBV6-5
j_call: TRBJ2-6
cdr3_aa: CASRAGISGANVLTF
cdr3_nt: TGTGCCAGCAGAGCAGGGATCTCTGGGGCCAACGTCCTGACTTTC

clone_size: -
d_call: -
v_call: TRBV15
j_call: TRBJ2-1
cdr3_aa: CATSGPLENEQFF
cdr3_nt: TGTGCCACCAGTGGCCCTCTCGAGAATGAGCAGTTCTTC

clone_size: -
d_call: -
v_call: TRBV27
j_call: TRBJ2-7
cdr3_aa: CASSLLGYSYEQYF
cdr3_nt: TGTGCCAGCAGTTTATTGGGATACTCCTACGAGCAGTACTTC

clone_size: few
d_call: -
v_call: TRBV4-3
j_call: TRBJ1-3
cdr3_aa: CASSQDLGNTIYF
cdr3_nt: TGCGCCAGCAGCCAAGATTTGGGAAACACCATATATTTT

clone_size: -
d_call: -
v_call: TRBV5-4
j_call: TRBJ2-5
cdr3_aa: CASSLFLGGETQYF
cdr3_nt: TGTGCCAGCAGCTTGTTTTTGGGGGGTGAGACCCAGTACTTC

clone_size: -
d_call: -
v_call: TRBV5-8
j_call: TRBJ1-1
cdr3_aa: CASSYGWTEAFF
cdr3_nt: TGTGCCAGCAGCTACGGTTGGACTGAAGCTTTCTTT

clone_size: -
d_call: -
v_call: TRBV28
j_call: TRBJ2-5
cdr3_aa: CASSFTDTYQETQYF
cdr3_nt: TGTGCCAGCAGTTTTACTGACACGTACCAAGAGACCCAGTACTTC

clone_size: once
d_call: -
v_call: TRBV6-1
j_call: TRBJ2-3
cdr3_aa: CASSPDYLSTDTQYF
cdr3_nt: TGTGCCAGCAGTCCGGACTACCTTAGCACAGATACGCAGTATTTT

clone_size: -
d_call: -
v_call: TRBV28
j_call: TRBJ2-3
cdr3_aa: CASSFSQPTDTQYF
cdr3_nt: TGTGCCAGCAGTTTCTCACAGCCCACAGATACGCAGTATTTT

clone_size: -
d_call: -
v_call: TRBV7-2
j_call: TRBJ2-2
cdr3_aa: CASNPGSATGELFF
cdr3_nt: TGTGCCAGCAATCCAGGGTCGGCCACCGGGGAGCTGTTTTTT

clone_size: -
d_call: -
v_call: TRBV5-6
j_call: TRBJ2-5
cdr3_aa: CASSLWGGGETQYF
cdr3_nt: TGTGCCAGCAGCTTGTGGGGTGGAGGAGAGACCCAGTACTTC

clone_size: -
d_call: TRBD2
v_call: TRBV19
j_call: TRBJ2-7
cdr3_aa: CASRGTSQTYEQYF
cdr3_nt: TGTGCCAGTAGGGGGACTAGCCAGACCTACGAGCAGTACTTC

clone_size: -
d_call: -
v_call: TRBV9
j_call: TRBJ2-7
cdr3_aa: CASSVGAASIYEQYF
cdr3_nt: TGTGCCAGCAGCGTAGGGGCAGCCTCCATCTACGAGCAGTACTTC

clone_size: -
d_call: -
v_call: TRBV4-3
j_call: TRBJ1-6
cdr3_aa: CASSQLSINGNSPLHF
cdr3_nt: TGCGCCAGCAGCCAACTCTCAATAAACGGAAATTCACCCCTCCACTTT

clone_size: -
d_call: -
v_call: TRBV4-1
j_call: TRBJ2-7
cdr3_aa: CASSQAVGKYEQYF
cdr3_nt: TGCGCCAGCAGCCAAGCAGTAGGGAAGTACGAGCAGTACTTC

clone_size: -
d_call: -
v_call: TRBV29-1
j_call: TRBJ1-1
cdr3_aa: CSIGRGGEAFF
cdr3_nt: TGCAGCATAGGTAGGGGGGGTGAAGCTTTCTTT

clone_size: -
d_call: -
v_call: TRBV30
j_call: TRBJ1-1
cdr3_aa: CAWTRNTEAFF
cdr3_nt: TGTGCCTGGACAAGGAACACTGAAGCTTTCTTT

clone_size: -
d_call: TRBD2
v_call: TRBV4-3
j_call: TRBJ2-1
cdr3_aa: CASSPRDHPGLAGGPYNEQFF
cdr3_nt: TGCGCCAGCAGCCCCCGAGACCACCCGGGACTAGCGGGAGGGCCATACAATGAGCAGTTCTTC

clone_size: -
d_call: -
v_call: TRBV11-3
j_call: TRBJ1-2
cdr3_aa: CASSSEGGYGYTF
cdr3_nt: TGTGCCAGCAGCTCCGAAGGAGGCTATGGCTACACCTTC

clone_size: -
d_call: TRBD1
v_call: TRBV27
j_call: TRBJ2-7
cdr3_aa: CASSRGQSYEQYF
cdr3_nt: TGTGCCAGCAGTCGGGGACAGTCCTACGAGCAGTACTTC

clone_size: -
d_call: -
v_call: TRBV10-2
j_call: TRBJ2-1
cdr3_aa: CASSASYNEQFF
cdr3_nt: TGCGCCAGCAGTGCCTCCTACAATGAGCAGTTCTTC

clone_size: -
d_call: -
v_call: TRBV4-1
j_call: TRBJ2-5
cdr3_aa: CASSQGTTQGETQYF
cdr3_nt: TGCGCCAGCAGCCAAGGGACTACCCAAGGCGAGACCCAGTACTTC

clone_size: -
d_call: -
v_call: TRBV7-9
j_call: TRBJ2-3
cdr3_aa: CASSLAYSSTDTQYF
cdr3_nt: TGTGCCAGCAGCTTAGCGTACAGCTCCACAGATACGCAGTATTTT

clone_size: -
d_call: -
v_call: TRBV5-1
j_call: TRBJ2-3
cdr3_aa: CASSLEGGVTDTQYF
cdr3_nt: TGCGCCAGCAGCTTGGAGGGTGGGGTCACAGATACGCAGTATTTT

clone_size: -
d_call: -
v_call: TRBV11-3
j_call: TRBJ2-2
cdr3_aa: CASSLDYGSGELFF
cdr3_nt: TGTGCCAGCAGCTTAGATTATGGATCCGGGGAGCTGTTTTTT

clone_size: -
d_call: -
v_call: TRBV6-5
j_call: TRBJ1-1
cdr3_aa: CASSYSPATYGTEAFF
cdr3_nt: TGTGCCAGCAGTTACAGCCCTGCGACCTATGGCACTGAAGCTTTCTTT

clone_size: -
d_call: TRBD1
v_call: TRBV27
j_call: TRBJ1-2
cdr3_aa: CASRTLGQGENGYTF
cdr3_nt: TGTGCCAGCAGGACGCTGGGACAGGGGGAAAATGGCTACACCTTC

clone_size: -
d_call: -
v_call: TRBV9
j_call: TRBJ1-3
cdr3_aa: CASSVDFSGNTIYF
cdr3_nt: TGTGCCAGCAGCGTAGACTTCTCTGGAAACACCATATATTTT

clone_size: once
d_call: -
v_call: TRBV18
j_call: TRBJ1-1
cdr3_aa: CASSPPGQGMNTEAFF
cdr3_nt: TGTGCCAGCTCACCACCGGGGCAGGGCATGAACACTGAAGCTTTCTTT

clone_size: -
d_call: -
v_call: TRBV4-1
j_call: TRBJ2-7
cdr3_aa: CASSQRGSSYEQYF
cdr3_nt: TGCGCCAGCAGCCAGAGGGGGTCGTCCTACGAGCAGTACTTC

clone_size: once
d_call: -
v_call: TRBV6-5
j_call: TRBJ1-4
cdr3_aa: CASSFQGTGEKLFF
cdr3_nt: TGTGCCAGCAGCTTCCAGGGGACGGGTGAAAAACTGTTTTTT

clone_size: -
d_call: -
v_call: TRBV2
j_call: TRBJ1-1
cdr3_aa: CASSELGQYTEAFF
cdr3_nt: TGTGCCAGCAGTGAATTAGGACAGTACACTGAAGCTTTCTTT

clone_size: -
d_call: TRBD2
v_call: TRBV16
j_call: TRBJ2-7
cdr3_aa: CASSQSGGGSYEQYF
cdr3_nt: TGTGCCAGCAGCCAATCGGGCGGGGGATCCTACGAGCAGTACTTC

clone_size: -
d_call: -
v_call: TRBV27
j_call: TRBJ1-6
cdr3_aa: CASSLTYNSPLHF
cdr3_nt: TGTGCCAGCAGTTTAACTTATAATTCACCCCTCCACTTT

clone_size: -
d_call: -
v_call: TRBV10-2
j_call: TRBJ2-2
cdr3_aa: CASSELRATGELFF
cdr3_nt: TGCGCCAGCAGTGAGTTAAGGGCCACCGGGGAGCTGTTTTTT

clone_size: -
d_call: -
v_call: TRBV13
j_call: TRBJ2-3
cdr3_aa: CASSSDSSTDTQYF
cdr3_nt: TGTGCCAGCAGCTCGGACAGTAGCACAGATACGCAGTATTTT

clone_size: -
d_call: -
v_call: TRBV10-1
j_call: TRBJ1-1
cdr3_aa: CASIRGLGTEAFF
cdr3_nt: TGCGCCAGCATAAGGGGTCTGGGCACTGAAGCTTTCTTT

clone_size: -
d_call: -
v_call: TRBV27
j_call: TRBJ1-5
cdr3_aa: CASSPSRGEADQPQHF
cdr3_nt: TGTGCCAGCAGTCCGTCCCGGGGGGAGGCGGATCAGCCCCAGCATTTT

clone_size: -
d_call: -
v_call: TRBV19
j_call: TRBJ1-2
cdr3_aa: CASSEGPYGYTF
cdr3_nt: TGTGCCAGTAGCGAAGGGCCCTATGGCTACACCTTC

clone_size: -
d_call: -
v_call: TRBV13
j_call: TRBJ2-3
cdr3_aa: CASTVDTDTQYF
cdr3_nt: TGTGCCAGCACCGTGGACACAGATACGCAGTATTTT

clone_size: -
d_call: -
v_call: TRBV4-1
j_call: TRBJ2-7
cdr3_aa: CASSQDREPLSYEQYF
cdr3_nt: TGTGCCAGCAGCCAAGACCGGGAACCACTCTCCTACGAGCAGTACTTC

clone_size: once
d_call: TRBD1
v_call: TRBV27
j_call: TRBJ1-1
cdr3_aa: CASSPRQGTEAFF
cdr3_nt: TGTGCCAGCAGTCCGAGACAGGGGACTGAAGCTTTCTTT